This T cell receptor (beta chain) was documented in a study of neoadjuvant anti-PD-1 for oral cavity cancer (dated by TCRdb to the early 2020s). In terms of the full investigation: Three to four biweekly doses of nivolumab at 3 mg/kg were mostly administered to patients before curative-intent surgical resection. Patients without progression received a fourth nivolumab dose around day 43 and underwent definitive surgical resection on days 50-56. Responders were defined as patients with complete response, partial response or stable disease by RECIST 1.1; non-responders were defined as patients with progression. An approximately 32% response rate was observed in the parent correlative cohort, in which around 12 patients were included. What the authors observed across the whole study: Higher pretreatment blood Treg/Th17 ratios correlated with both higher pretreatment blood TCRbeta clonality and lower post-treatment tumor TCRbeta clonality. After neoadjuvant nivolumab, significantly higher T cell clonality (Gini index) was found within PBMCs in non-responders than in responders. Only a few patients per response group were included in the TCR analyses, and larger cohorts for validation were called for by the authors.

This clone came up once. Its antigen is not yet known. No base qualities exist here, and no much larger clone lies one base off it. Explained via the paper, the time point label denotes: before neoadjuvant nivolumab. None of the patients had received prior systemic or radiation treatment, and all were newly diagnosed with stage II-IVA oral cavity squamous cell carcinoma. Everyone in the cohort had locally advanced, HPV-negative oral cavity squamous cell carcinoma. Peripheral blood mononuclear cells were analyzed directly, without maintenance or expansion in culture. The samples were drawn from a longitudinal correlative study tied to a single-arm phase II trial testing neoadjuvant nivolumab in oral cavity squamous cell carcinoma. Subject-matched pre- and post-treatment PBMCs and tumors from three responders and three non-responders underwent genomic DNA-based TCRbeta sequencing. Peripheral blood mononuclear cells were collected before nivolumab treatment and again after treatment, at the time of surgery. The Maxwell RSC DNA from Cells kit was used to isolate genomic DNA from PBMCs.

CDR1 and CDR2, per the germline V gene (reference sequence), are SGHNT and YYREEE. V is pared back by 4 bases and J by 10 bases, with 21 bases lying between the germline termini. There are 16 amino acids in the CDR3, from cysteine to phenylalanine inclusive. The sequence is cut down to CDR3 DNA, 48 bases in frame from base 1. For deep sequencing of PBMC libraries, mostly around 480 ng of input genomic DNA was used, and six replicates were run per sample. The immunoSEQ hsTCRbeta kit was used to prepare TCRbeta libraries according to the manufacturer's instructions. An Illumina NovaSeq 6000 S4 flow cell was used to sequence the final libraries, which had first been combined to 3 nM. The authors' analysis ran thus. The immunoSEQ Analyzer handled quality control and preprocessing of the raw data. The analysis was restricted to productive rearrangements, with each unique CDR3 amino acid sequence defining a clonotype. Repertoire clonality was estimated as the Gini-Simpson index, computed with the R package tcR. Gini indices were compared with Student's t test, and associations with tumor size change were assessed by Pearson correlation. In its TCRdb copy, this immuneACCESS table keeps in-frame sequences only and misses some clones. Where compared with another copy, unresolved V genes explain less than half of these, and the others have no known cause. From that table come the V and J calls and clone size; the DNA was used to work out D and trimming. Present in this sample are tens of thousands of clones, about four fifths of which were seen just once. The ten largest clonotypes hold around 3.2% of the sample.

This receptor was identified in a person aged 40 to 85 with oral cavity squamous cell carcinoma. The sample here was PBMCs, taken before nivolumab (anti-PD-1) treatment. Recombination joined TRBV5-4 with TRBJ1-6; the D gene is possibly TRBD1, with 6 bases matching. The CDR3 reads as follows: CASSRTTGGVGSPLHF. The DNA sequence is given as TGTGCCAGCAGCCGCACCACGGGGGGCGTGGGGTCACCCCTCCACTTT.